The present T cell receptor (beta chain) was sequenced within a study of beta chain features in type 1 diabetes. Study-level background: Patients looked much like healthy donors when it came to age, gender and cell yields.

On this clone: Its matching antigen is unknown.

cDNA synthesis used the whole RNA isolate, giving expressed TCRB sequences. Data came from immunoSEQ multiplex PCR; TCRdb stores just in-frame clones and leaves some out. In the table there are approximately 260,000 clones, 24% of which are singletons. Via the markers CD45RO/CCR7/CD25/CD127/CD95/CD27, stem cell-like memory, regulatory, central memory and naive CD4+ cells were sorted. Study-level results: Patients' naive, central memory and Treg TCRB repertoires seemed closer to one another than those of healthy donors. The study notes PCR might favor shorter templates equally in patients and controls. Significant though moderate, a shortening of TCRB CDR3s appeared in all four CD4+ subsets of Type 1 diabetes patients.

The receptor comes from a woman aged 25 to 45 with type 1 diabetes. Source material: naive CD4+ T cells from blood.

Written as DNA, the CDR3 is TGTGCCAGCAGCTTATCCCGGACTAGCGGGATCTACGAGCAGTACTTC. It is translated as CASSLSRTSGIYEQYF. V usage is TRBV7-3 and J usage is TRBJ2-7; TRBD2 matches at 12 bases. Trimming removed 2 bases from V and 3 bases from J; junction bases left unmatched: 5. Per the germline V gene, CDR1 is SGHTA and CDR2 is FQGTGA. The CDR3 covers 16 residues.